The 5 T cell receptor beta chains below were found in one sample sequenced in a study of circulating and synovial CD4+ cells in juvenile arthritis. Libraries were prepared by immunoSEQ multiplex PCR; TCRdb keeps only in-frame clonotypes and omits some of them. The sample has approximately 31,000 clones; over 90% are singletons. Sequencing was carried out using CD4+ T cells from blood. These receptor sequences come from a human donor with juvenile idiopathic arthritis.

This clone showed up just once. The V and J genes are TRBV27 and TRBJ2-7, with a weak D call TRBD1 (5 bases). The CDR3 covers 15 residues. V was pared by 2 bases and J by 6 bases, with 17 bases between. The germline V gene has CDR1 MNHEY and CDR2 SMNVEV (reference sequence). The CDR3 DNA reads TGTGCCAGCAGTTTAACGGTGACAGACCCACGCGAGCAGTACTTC. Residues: CASSLTVTDPREQYF.

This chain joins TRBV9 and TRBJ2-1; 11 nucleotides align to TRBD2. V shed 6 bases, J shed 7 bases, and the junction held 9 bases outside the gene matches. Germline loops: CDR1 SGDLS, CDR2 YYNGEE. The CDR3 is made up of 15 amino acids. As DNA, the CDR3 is TGTGCCAGCACGCCGAGTAGCGGGAGGGGGAATGAGCAGTTCTTC. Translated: CASTPSSGRGNEQFF.

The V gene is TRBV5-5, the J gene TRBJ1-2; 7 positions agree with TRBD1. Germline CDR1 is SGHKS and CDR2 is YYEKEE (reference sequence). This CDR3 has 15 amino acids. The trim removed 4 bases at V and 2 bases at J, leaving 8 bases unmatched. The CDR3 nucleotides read TGTGCCAGCAGCACGACCTTACAGGGGAACTATGGCTACACCTTC. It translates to CASSTTLQGNYGYTF.

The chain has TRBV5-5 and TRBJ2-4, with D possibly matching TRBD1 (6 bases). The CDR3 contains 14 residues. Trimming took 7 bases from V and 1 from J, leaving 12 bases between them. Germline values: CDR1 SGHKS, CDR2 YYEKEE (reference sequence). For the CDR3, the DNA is TGTGCCAGCCAACAGGGAGTGGCCAAAAACATTCAGTACTTC. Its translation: CASQQGVAKNIQYF. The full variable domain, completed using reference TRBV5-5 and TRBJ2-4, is DAGVTQSPTHLIKTRGQQVTLRCSPISGHKSVSWYQQVLGQGPQFIFQYYEKEERGRGNFPDRFSARQFPNYSSELNVNALLLGDSALYLCASQQGVAKNIQYFGAGTRLSVL.

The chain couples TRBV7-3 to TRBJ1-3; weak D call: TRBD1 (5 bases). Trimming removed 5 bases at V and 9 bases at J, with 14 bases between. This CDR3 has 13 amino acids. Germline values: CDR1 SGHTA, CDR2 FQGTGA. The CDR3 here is CASSGARGGTIYF. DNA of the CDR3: TGTGCCAGCAGCGGGGCGCGGGGGGGCACCATATATTTT.